This T cell receptor beta chain was recovered during a study of control samples from healthy donors and cancer patients (dated by TCRdb to about 2020). Library preparation was by the immunoSEQ multiplex PCR assay. The table was pulled from immuneACCESS by TCRdb, which kept in-frame rearrangements only. Such tables lose some clones; where checked, under half of the loss comes from unresolved V genes, and the rest has no known cause. Recorded for this sample are roughly 150,000 clones; around 90% of them occurred a single time. The ten largest clonotypes hold about 4.9% of the sample. On this clone: No antigen is known for it. Per-base quality was not reported, and no clone a single base away is much larger than it.

The germline V gene supplies CDR1 LGHNA and CDR2 YNFKEQ. The V and J ends are trimmed by 1 base and 6 bases, leaving 9 bases between them. The CDR3 contains 13 residues, cysteine and phenylalanine counted. The only DNA kept is the CDR3, 39 bases in frame from the first base. Sequenced: blood. The chain is made from TRBV4-2 and TRBJ1-2; the D gene lacks a confident call. The sequence was collected from a man aged 25 to 45 in good health. Read as DNA, the sequence is TGTGCCAGCAGCCAAGTGGAGGGAAATGGCTACACCTTC. The translation is CASSQVEGNGYTF.